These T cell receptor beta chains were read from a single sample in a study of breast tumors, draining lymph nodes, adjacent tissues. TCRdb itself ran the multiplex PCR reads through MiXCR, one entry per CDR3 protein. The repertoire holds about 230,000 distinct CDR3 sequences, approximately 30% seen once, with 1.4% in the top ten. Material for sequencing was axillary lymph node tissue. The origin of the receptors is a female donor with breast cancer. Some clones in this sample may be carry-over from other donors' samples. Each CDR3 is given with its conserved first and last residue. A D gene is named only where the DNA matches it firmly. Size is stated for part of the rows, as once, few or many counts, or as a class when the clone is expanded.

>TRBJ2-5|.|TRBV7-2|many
CASSQTYQETQYF
TGTGCCAGCAGCCAGACATACCAAGAGACCCAGTACTTC
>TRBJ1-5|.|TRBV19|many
CASSMFPPGTSGTSNQPQHF
TGTGCCAGTAGTATGTTCCCCCCGGGGACCTCAGGGACGAGCAATCAGCCCCAGCATTTT
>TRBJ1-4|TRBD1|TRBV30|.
CACNRGQANEKLFF
TGTGCCTGCAACAGGGGACAGGCTAATGAAAAACTGTTTTTT
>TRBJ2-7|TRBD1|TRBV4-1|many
CASSQEEGAQYEQYF
TGCGCCAGCAGCCAAGAAGAGGGGGCACAGTACGAGCAGTACTTC
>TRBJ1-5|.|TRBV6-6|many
CASSEDRQPQHF
TGTGCCAGCAGTGAAGACAGGCAGCCCCAGCATTTT
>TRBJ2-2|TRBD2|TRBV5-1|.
CASSLTSGRANTGELFF
TGCGCCAGCAGCTTAACTAGCGGGAGGGCGAACACCGGGGAGCTGTTTTTT
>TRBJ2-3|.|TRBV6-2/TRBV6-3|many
CASSYTPGSRRDRSTDTQYF
TGTGCCAGCAGTTACACCCCGGGTAGTAGGAGGGATAGGTCCACAGATACGCAGTATTTT
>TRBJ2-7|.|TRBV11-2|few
CASSLAGVSEQYF
TGTGCCAGCAGCTTAGCGGGAGTATCCGAGCAGTACTTC
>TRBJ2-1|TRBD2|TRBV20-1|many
CSAGRRLAAYNEQFF
TGCAGTGCTGGCCGCCGACTAGCGGCCTACAATGAGCAGTTCTTC
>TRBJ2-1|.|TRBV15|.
CATSRDDGGPYNEQFF
TGTGCCACCAGCAGAGACGATGGGGGCCCTTACAATGAGCAGTTCTTC
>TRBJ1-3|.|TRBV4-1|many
CASSRDGNSGNTIYF
TGCGCCAGCAGCCGGGACGGAAACTCTGGAAACACCATATATTTT
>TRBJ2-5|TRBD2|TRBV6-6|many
CASGGGISGGRETQYF
TGTGCCAGCGGCGGGGGGATTAGCGGGGGGCGGGAGACCCAGTACTTC
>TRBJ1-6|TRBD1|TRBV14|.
CASSQLGQGNSPLHF
TGTGCCAGCAGCCAACTGGGACAGGGAAATTCACCCCTCCACTTT
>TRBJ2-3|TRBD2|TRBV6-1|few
CASSHPPSGISTDTQYF
TGTGCCAGCAGTCATCCCCCTAGCGGGATTAGCACAGATACGCAGTATTTT
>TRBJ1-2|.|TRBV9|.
CASSVDHTSLYGYTF
TGTGCCAGCAGCGTAGACCACACCTCCTTATATGGCTACACCTTC
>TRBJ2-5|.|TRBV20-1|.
CSARDLARRLNETQYF
TGCAGTGCTAGGGATCTAGCGCGACGCCTCAATGAGACCCAGTACTTC
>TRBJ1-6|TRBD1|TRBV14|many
CASSEEDRGYNSPLHF
TGTGCCAGCAGCGAAGAGGACAGGGGCTATAATTCACCCCTCCACTTT
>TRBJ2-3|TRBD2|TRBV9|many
CASSVELAGTPTDTQYF
TGTGCCAGCAGCGTAGAGCTAGCGGGAACACCCACAGATACGCAGTATTTT
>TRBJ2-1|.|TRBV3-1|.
CASSQDVASPYNEQFF
TGTGCCAGCAGCCAAGATGTGGCTAGCCCCTACAATGAGCAGTTCTTC
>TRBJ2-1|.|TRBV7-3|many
CASSEGLGYEQFF
TGTGCCAGCAGTGAAGGTTTGGGATATGAGCAGTTCTTC
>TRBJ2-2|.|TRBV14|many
CASSHRLGGGTGELFF
TGTGCCAGCAGCCACCGACTAGGAGGGGGGACCGGGGAGCTGTTTTTT
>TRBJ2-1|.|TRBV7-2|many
CASSSGTGGDNEQFF
TGTGCCAGCAGCTCCGGGACTGGGGGAGACAATGAGCAGTTCTTC
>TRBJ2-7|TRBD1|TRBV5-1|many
CASSITGVPSYEQYF
TGCGCCAGCAGCATTACAGGGGTCCCCTCCTACGAGCAGTACTTC
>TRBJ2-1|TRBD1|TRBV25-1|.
CASSGTGTGGHNEQFF
TGCGCCAGCAGTGGTACCGGGACAGGGGGCCACAATGAACAGTTCTTC
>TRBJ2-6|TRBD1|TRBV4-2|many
CASSQGVGTGGTGANVLTF
TGTGCCAGCAGCCAAGGGGTTGGGACAGGGGGCACTGGGGCCAACGTCCTGACTTTC
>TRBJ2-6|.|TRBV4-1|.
CASSQEGANVLTF
TGCGCCAGCAGCCAAGAGGGGGCCAACGTCCTGACTTTC
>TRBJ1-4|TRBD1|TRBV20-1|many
CSARGGGQGVEKLFF
TGCAGTGCTAGAGGAGGAGGACAGGGGGTTGAAAAACTGTTTTTT
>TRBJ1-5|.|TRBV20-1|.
CSLSPGTSNQPQHF
TGCAGTTTATCCCCCGGGACGTCGAATCAGCCCCAGCATTTT
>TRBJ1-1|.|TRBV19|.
CASSIIGGAVTEAFF
TGTGCCAGTAGTATTATAGGGGGGGCAGTCACTGAAGCTTTCTTT
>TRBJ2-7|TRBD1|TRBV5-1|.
CASSPGTDKQYF
TGCGCCAGCAGTCCCGGGACAGATAAGCAGTACTTC
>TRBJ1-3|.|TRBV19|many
CASSIGQGSGNTIYF
TGTGCCAGTAGTATTGGCCAGGGCTCTGGAAACACCATATATTTT
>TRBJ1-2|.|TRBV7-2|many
CASRGTYYGYTF
TGTGCCAGCAGGGGAACTTACTATGGCTACACCTTC
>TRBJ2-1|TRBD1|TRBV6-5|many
CASSPGTGPLYF
TGTGCCAGCAGTCCCGGGACAGGCCCCCTATACTTC
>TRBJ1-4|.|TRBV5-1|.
CASSLDRAANEKLFF
TGCGCCAGCAGCTTGGACAGGGCTGCTAATGAAAAACTGTTTTTT
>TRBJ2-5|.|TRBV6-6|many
CASSYSTQTFRETQYF
TGTGCCAGCAGTTACTCGACACAGACCTTCCGAGAGACCCAGTACTTC
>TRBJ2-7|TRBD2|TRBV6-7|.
CASSFRTSGRVYYEQYF
TGTGCCAGCAGTTTTCGGACTAGCGGGAGGGTTTACTACGAGCAGTACTTC
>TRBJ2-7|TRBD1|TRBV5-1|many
CASSSHRGAYEQYF
TGCGCCAGCAGCTCTCACAGGGGGGCCTACGAGCAGTACTTC
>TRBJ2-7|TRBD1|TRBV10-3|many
CAISGGGQGDEQYF
TGTGCCATCAGTGGGGGGGGACAGGGGGACGAGCAGTACTTC
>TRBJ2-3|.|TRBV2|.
CASNPGRGGADTQYF
TGTGCCAGCAACCCGGGGCGAGGTGGAGCAGATACGCAGTATTTT
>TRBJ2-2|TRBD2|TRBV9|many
CASSVGVGRSTGELFF
TGTGCCAGCAGCGTAGGGGTCGGGAGGAGCACCGGGGAGCTGTTTTTT
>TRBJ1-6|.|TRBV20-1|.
CSASAGVMNSPLHF
TGCAGTGCCTCGGCGGGGGTGATGAATTCACCCCTCCACTTT
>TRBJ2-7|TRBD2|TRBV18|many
CASSPQRETEQYF
TGTGCCAGCTCACCCCAGCGGGAGACCGAGCAGTACTTC
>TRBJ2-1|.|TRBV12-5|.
CVSSLVGLYNEQLF
TGTGTCAGCAGTTTAGTGGGCCTCTACAATGAGCAGCTCTTC
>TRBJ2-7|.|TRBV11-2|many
CASSLANKNYEQYF
TGTGCCAGCAGCTTGGCGAACAAAAACTACGAGCAGTACTTC
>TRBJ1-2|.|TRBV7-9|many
CASSLPVRDASGYPF
TGTGCCAGCAGCTTACCCGTAAGGGACGCAAGCGGCTACCCCTTC
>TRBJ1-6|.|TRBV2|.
CASSLRGAAPPLHF
TGTGCCAGCAGTTTGAGAGGGGCCGCGCCACCCCTCCACTTT
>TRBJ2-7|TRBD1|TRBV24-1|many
CATSTGAGEQYF
TGTGCCACCTCGACAGGGGCCGGCGAGCAGTACTTC
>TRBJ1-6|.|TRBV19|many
CASSENNSPLHF
TGTGCCAGTAGCGAGAATAATTCACCCCTCCACTTT
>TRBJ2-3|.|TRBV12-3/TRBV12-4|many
CASKPVLSTDTQYF
TGTGCCAGCAAACCAGTTTTAAGCACAGATACGCAGTATTTT